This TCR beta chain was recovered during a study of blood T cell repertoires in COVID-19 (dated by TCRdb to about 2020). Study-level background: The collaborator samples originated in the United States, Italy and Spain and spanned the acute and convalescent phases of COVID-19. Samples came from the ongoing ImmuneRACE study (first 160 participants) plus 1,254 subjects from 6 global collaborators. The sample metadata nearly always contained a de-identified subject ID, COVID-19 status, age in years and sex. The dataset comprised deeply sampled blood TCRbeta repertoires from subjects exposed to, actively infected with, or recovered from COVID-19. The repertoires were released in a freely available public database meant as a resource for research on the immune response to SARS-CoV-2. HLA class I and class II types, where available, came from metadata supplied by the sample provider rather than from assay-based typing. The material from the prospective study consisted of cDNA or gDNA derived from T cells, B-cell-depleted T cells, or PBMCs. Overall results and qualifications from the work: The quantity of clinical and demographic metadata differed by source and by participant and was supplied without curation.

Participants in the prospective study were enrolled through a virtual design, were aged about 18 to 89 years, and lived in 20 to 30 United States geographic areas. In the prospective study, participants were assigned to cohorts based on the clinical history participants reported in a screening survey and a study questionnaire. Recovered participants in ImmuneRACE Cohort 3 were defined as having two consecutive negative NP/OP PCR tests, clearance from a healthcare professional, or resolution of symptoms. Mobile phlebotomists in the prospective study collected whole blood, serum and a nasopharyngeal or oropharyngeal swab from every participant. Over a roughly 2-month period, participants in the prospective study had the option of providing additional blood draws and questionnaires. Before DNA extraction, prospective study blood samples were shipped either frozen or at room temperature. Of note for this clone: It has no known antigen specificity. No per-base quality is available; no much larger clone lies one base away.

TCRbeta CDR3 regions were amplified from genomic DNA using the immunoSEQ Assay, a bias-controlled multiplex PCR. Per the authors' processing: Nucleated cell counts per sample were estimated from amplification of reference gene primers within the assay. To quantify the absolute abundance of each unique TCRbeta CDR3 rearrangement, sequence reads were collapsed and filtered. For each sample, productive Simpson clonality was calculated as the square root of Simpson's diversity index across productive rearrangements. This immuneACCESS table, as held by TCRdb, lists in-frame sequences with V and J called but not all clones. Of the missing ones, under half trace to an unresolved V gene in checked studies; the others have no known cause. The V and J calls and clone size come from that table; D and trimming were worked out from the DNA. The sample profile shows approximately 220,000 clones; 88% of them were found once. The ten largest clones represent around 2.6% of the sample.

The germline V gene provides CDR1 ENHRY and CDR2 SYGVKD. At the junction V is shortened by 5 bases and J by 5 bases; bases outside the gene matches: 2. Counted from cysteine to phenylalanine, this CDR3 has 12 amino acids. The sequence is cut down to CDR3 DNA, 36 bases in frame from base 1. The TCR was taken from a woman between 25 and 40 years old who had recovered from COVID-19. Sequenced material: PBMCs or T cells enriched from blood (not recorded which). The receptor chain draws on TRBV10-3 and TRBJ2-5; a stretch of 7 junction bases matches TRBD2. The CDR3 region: CAISQGGETQYF. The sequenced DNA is TGTGCCATCAGTCAGGGAGGGGAGACCCAGTACTTC.